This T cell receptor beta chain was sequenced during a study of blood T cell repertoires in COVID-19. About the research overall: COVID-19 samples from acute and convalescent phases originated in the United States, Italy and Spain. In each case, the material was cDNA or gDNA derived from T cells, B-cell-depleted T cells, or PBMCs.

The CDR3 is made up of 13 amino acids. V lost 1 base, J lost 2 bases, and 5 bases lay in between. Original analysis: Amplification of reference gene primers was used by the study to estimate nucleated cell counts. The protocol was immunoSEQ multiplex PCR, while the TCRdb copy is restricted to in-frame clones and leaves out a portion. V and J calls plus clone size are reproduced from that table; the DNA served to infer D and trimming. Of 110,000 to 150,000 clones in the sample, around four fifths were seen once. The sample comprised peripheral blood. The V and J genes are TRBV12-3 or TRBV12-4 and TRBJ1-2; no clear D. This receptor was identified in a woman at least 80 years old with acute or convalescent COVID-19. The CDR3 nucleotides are TGTGCCAGCAGTTTAGGTCCGAACTATGGCTACACCTTC. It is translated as CASSLGPNYGYTF.